This T cell receptor (beta chain) originates from a study of cytomegalovirus exposure and HLA in healthy donors. Study at large: An analysis done earlier identified approximately 120 million unique TCR beta sequences from 190 million or so T cells.

The CDR3 loop spans 14 amino acids. The ends lost 6 bases at V and 5 bases at J; junction bases unmatched: 7. The germline gives CDR1 SNHLY, CDR2 FYNNEI. Both 60 Vbeta primers and 13 Jbeta primers went into the PCR. Profiling relied on immunoSEQ multiplex PCR, and the TCRdb table lists in-frame clones only, not all of them. The data contain around 130,000 clones, more than 8% of them singletons. Sequencing was performed on PBMCs. This clonotype originated in a man aged 40-49 years in good health and CMV-seronegative. The chain recombines TRBV2 with TRBJ2-5; 9 bases map to TRBD1. The CDR3 region is CASSEDRGGETQYF. The CDR3 nucleotides read TGTGCCAGCAGCGAGGACAGGGGTGGGGAGACCCAGTACTTC. Filled out from reference TRBV2 and TRBJ2-5, the complete variable domain reads EPEVTQTPSHQVTQMGQEVILRCVPISNHLYFYWYRQILGQKVEFLVSFYNNEISEKSEIFDDQFSVERPDGSNFTLKIRSTKLEDSAMYFCASSEDRGGETQYFGPGTRLLVL.